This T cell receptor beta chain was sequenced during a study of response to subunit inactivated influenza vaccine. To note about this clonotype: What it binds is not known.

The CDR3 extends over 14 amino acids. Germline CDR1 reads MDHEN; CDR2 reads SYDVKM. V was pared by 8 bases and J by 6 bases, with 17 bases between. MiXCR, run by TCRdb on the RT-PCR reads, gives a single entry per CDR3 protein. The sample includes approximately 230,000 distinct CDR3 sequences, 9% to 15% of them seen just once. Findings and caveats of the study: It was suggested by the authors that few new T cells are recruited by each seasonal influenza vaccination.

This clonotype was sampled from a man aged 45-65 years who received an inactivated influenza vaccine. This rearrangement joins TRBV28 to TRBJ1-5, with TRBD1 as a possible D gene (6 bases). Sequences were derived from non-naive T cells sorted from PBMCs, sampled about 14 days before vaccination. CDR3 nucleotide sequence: TGTGCCAGCGACCAGGGGAGTTCGGTTCAGCCCCAGCATTTT. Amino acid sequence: CASDQGSSVQPQHF.